The present entry profiles one T cell receptor (beta chain) with its context. Its antigen is not known. These data belong to a study of vaccination effects on CD4 cells after COVID-19. Assay: immunoSEQ multiplex PCR; the TCRdb copy retains only in-frame clones and omits some. The repertoire holds 17,000 or so clones, around 74% seen once, with 20% to 25% in the top ten. V was pared by 2 bases and J by 6 bases, with 11 bases between. The CDR3 runs 13 residues. Germline V lookup: CDR1 MNHEY, CDR2 SMNVEV (reference sequence). Viral peptide pool expansion of antigen-specific CD4+ T cells preceded sequencing in the ViraFEST assay. Subsequent to a culture period of around eleven days, CD4+ T cells were isolated. Convalescent patients had PCR-confirmed SARS-CoV-2 infection between March and December 2020. The vaccine given was either BNT162b2 or mRNA-1273, in two doses.

The chain carries TRBV27 and TRBJ2-7, with TRBD1 as a possible D gene (5 bases). The clonotype was recovered from a human donor who had a prior SARS-CoV-2 infection. The source was CD4+ T cells from PBMCs cultured with SARS-CoV-2 spike peptides, collected after COVID-19 vaccination. CDR3 residues: CASSLQGVGEQYF. The DNA for the CDR3 is TGTGCCAGCAGTTTACAGGGTGTGGGCGAGCAGTACTTC.